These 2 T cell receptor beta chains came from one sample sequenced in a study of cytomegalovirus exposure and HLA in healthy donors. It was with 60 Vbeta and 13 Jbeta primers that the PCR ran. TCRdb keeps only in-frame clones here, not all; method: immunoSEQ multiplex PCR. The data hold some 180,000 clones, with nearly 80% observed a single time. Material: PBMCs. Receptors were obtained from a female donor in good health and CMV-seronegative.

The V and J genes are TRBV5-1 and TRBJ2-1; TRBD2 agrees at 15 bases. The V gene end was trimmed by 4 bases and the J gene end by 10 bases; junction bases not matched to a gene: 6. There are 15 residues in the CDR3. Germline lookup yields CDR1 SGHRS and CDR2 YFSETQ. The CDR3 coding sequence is TGCGCCAGCAGCCCGGGACTAGCGGGAGGTCCCGAGCAGTTCTTC. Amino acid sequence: CASSPGLAGGPEQFF.

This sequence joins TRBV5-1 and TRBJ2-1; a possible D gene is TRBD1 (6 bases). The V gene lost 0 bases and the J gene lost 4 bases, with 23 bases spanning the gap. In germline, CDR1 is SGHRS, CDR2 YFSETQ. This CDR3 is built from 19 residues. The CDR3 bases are TGCGCCAGCAGCTTGGAACCCCTGGACAGCCTAATTAGTTACAATGAGCAGTTCTTC. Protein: CASSLEPLDSLISYNEQFF.